The sequence of this T cell receptor (beta chain) was determined in a study of early T cells in non-severe SARS-CoV-2 infection. Study at large: Sequencing used unsorted whole-blood bulk RNA, so chains lack pairing.

There are many counts of this clonotype. The antigen remains unidentified. This CDR3 has 12 amino acids. The V and J ends lost 2 bases and 7 bases respectively, with 6 bases between them. Germline V lookup: CDR1 MNHEY, CDR2 SVGEGT. General study results and limits: Clonotype matching in VDJdb favored anti-spike CD8 responses and did not capture private and CD4 specificities.

Individual cDNA molecules carried attached unique molecular identifiers. TCRdb re-analysed the 5' RACE reads in MiXCR, keeping a single row per CDR3 protein. The table records 45,000 to 55,000 distinct CDR3 sequences, under 7.5% of them present only once. The specimen sequenced was whole blood. V gene TRBV6-2 or TRBV6-3 combines with J gene TRBJ2-1; D unclear. This receptor was taken from an adult who was a healthcare worker with PCR-confirmed SARS-CoV-2 infection or an uninfected control (not recorded which). Written as DNA, the CDR3 is TGTGCCAGCAGTTACGTTGGTAATGAGCAGTTCTTC. The encoded protein is CASSYVGNEQFF.